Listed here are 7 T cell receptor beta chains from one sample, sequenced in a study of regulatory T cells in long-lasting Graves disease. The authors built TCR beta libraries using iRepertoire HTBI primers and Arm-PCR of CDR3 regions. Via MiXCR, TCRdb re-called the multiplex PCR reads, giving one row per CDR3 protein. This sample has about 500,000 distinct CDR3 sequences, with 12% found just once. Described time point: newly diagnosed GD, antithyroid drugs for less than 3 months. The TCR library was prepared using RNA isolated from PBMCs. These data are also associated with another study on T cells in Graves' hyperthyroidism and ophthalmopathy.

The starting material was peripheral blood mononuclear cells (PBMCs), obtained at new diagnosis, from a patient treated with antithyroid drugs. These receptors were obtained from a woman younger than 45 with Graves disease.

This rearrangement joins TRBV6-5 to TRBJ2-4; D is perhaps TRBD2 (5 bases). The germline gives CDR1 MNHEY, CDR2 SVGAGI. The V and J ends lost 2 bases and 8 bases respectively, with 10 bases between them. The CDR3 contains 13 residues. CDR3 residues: CASSYGLRDIQYF. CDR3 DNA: TGTGCCAGCAGTTACGGACTGAGGGACATTCAGTACTTC.

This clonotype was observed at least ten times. The CDR3 nucleotides are TGTGCCAGCAGTTGGACGGGGGGGTCCTACAATGAGCAGTTCTTC. Amino acid sequence: CASSWTGGSYNEQFF. This rearrangement joins TRBV7-9 to TRBJ2-1; TRBD2 agrees at 8 bases. The CDR3 totals 15 residues. In germline, CDR1 is SEHNR, CDR2 FQNEAQ (reference sequence). Trimming removed 6 bases from V and 1 base from J; junction bases left unmatched: 5.

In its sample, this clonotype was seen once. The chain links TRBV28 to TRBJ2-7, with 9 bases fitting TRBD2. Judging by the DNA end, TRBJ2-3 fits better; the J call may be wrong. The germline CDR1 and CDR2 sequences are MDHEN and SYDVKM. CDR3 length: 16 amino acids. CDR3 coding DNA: TGTGCCAGCAGTCCTGGGGGACTAGCAGGTCGGGATACGCAGTATTTT. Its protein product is CASSPGGLAGRDTQYF.

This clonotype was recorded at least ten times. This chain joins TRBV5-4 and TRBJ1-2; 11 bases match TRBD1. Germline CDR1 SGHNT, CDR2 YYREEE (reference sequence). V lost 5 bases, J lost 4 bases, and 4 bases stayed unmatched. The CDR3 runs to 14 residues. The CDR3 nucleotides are TGTGCCAGCAGTCGGGACAGGGGGAGCTATGGCTACACCTTC. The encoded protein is CASSRDRGSYGYTF.

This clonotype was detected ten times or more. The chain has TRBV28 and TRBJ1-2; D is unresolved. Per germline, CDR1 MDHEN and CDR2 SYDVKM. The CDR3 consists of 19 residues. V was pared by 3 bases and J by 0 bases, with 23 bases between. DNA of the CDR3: TGTGCCAGCAGTTTTATCTATCGGCAGACCGACACAACTAACTATGGCTACACCTTC. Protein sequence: CASSFIYRQTDTTNYGYTF.

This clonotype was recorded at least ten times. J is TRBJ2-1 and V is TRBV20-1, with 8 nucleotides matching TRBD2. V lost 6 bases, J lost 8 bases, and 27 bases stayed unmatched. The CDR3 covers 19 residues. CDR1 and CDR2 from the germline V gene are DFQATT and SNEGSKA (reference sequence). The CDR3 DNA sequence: TGCAGTGCCGACGGAGCGGGAGACGAGTGCGTGAGGATAGTTGATGAGCAGTTCTTC. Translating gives CSADGAGDECVRIVDEQFF.

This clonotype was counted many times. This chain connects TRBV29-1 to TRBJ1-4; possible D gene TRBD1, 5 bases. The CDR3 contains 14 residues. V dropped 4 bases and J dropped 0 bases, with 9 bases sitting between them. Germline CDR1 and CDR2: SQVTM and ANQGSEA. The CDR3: CSVGDVATNEKLFF. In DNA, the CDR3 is TGCAGCGTTGGGGACGTTGCAACTAATGAAAAACTGTTTTTT.